These 7 T cell receptor beta chains were all obtained from the same sample, sequenced in a study of blood T cell repertoires in COVID-19. Here immunoSEQ multiplex PCR was the method, and the copy in TCRdb shows in-frame clones only, minus some. The profile covers 150,000 or so clones, with 65% to 85% appearing a single time and roughly 4.9% taken by the ten largest. Sequencing was performed on PBMCs or T cells enriched from blood (not recorded which). The receptors derive from a man aged 70 or older who had been exposed to COVID-19.

This chain connects TRBV4-3 to TRBJ2-1; unclear D gene. The V gene lost 0 bases and the J gene lost 4 bases, with 13 bases spanning the gap. Per the germline V gene, CDR1 is LGHNA and CDR2 is YSLEER. The CDR3 has 16 amino acids. The CDR3 here is CASSQEFSIGYNEQFF. In DNA form, the CDR3 reads TGCGCCAGCAGCCAAGAGTTTAGCATCGGGTACAATGAGCAGTTCTTC.

The chain recombines TRBV6-2 or TRBV6-3 with TRBJ2-7; 12 bases are shared with TRBD2. The length of the CDR3 is 19 residues. V lost 0 bases and J lost 8; bases outside the gene matches: 17. Looked up from germline, CDR1 is MNHEY and CDR2 is SVGEGT. The CDR3 loop reads CASSYSWTSGKRSRGKQYF. Here the CDR3 DNA reads TGTGCCAGCAGTTACTCGTGGACTAGCGGGAAAAGGTCTCGGGGGAAGCAGTACTTC.

The chain joins TRBV19 to TRBJ1-4; D is unresolved. V lost 4 bases to trimming and J lost 13 bases, with 19 bases between them. Germline V lookup: CDR1 LNHDA, CDR2 SQIVND (reference sequence). CDR3 size: 14 residues. The DNA of the CDR3 is TGTGCCAGTAGTACCCAGCCCCCTCGGGGTGGACTGTTTTTT. This sequence encodes CASSTQPPRGGLFF.

This chain joins TRBV11-2 and TRBJ2-1, with a tentative D call TRBD1 (6 bases). The germline gives CDR1 SGHAT, CDR2 FQNNGV. This CDR3 is 16 amino acids long. V was pared by 1 base and J by 3 bases, with 13 bases between. The CDR3 here is CASSLAQGYLYNEQFF. CDR3 coding DNA: TGTGCCAGCAGCTTAGCACAGGGATACCTCTACAATGAGCAGTTCTTC. The whole variable domain, filled in from reference TRBV11-2 and TRBJ2-1, reads EAGVAQSPRYKIIEKRQSVAFWCNPISGHATLYWYQQILGQGPKLLIQFQNNGVVDDSQLPKDRFSAERLKGVDSTLKIQPAKLEDSAVYLCASSLAQGYLYNEQFFGPGTRLTVL.

V is TRBV4-1 and J is TRBJ1-2; 8 bases are shared with TRBD1. Germline V gene data show CDR1 as MGHRA and CDR2 as YSYEKL. The V gene end was trimmed by 3 bases and the J gene end by 13 bases; junction bases not matched to a gene: 7. This CDR3 has 12 amino acids. CDR3 sequence reads: CASSHRQGPSTF. The CDR3 nucleotides read TGCGCCAGCAGCCACCGACAGGGGCCCTCCACCTTC.

The chain uses TRBV7-2 and TRBJ1-1; weak D call: TRBD1 (5 bases). V dropped 0 bases and J dropped 0 bases, with 8 bases sitting between them. CDR3 length: 15 residues. Germline V gene sequence: CDR1 SGHTA, CDR2 FQGNSA. The CDR3 DNA sequence: TGTGCCAGCAGCTTAGCGGGGCTATTGAACACTGAAGCTTTCTTT. Protein product: CASSLAGLLNTEAFF.

V usage is TRBV2 and J usage is TRBJ2-3; 12 bases fit TRBD2. Per the germline V gene, CDR1 is SNHLY and CDR2 is FYNNEI. This CDR3 contains 17 residues. Trimming cost V 6 bases and J 1 base; bases outside gene matches: 8. The CDR3 protein is CASSRRRLAGGTDTQYF. The CDR3 DNA follows: TGTGCCAGCAGCCGTAGGAGACTAGCGGGAGGCACAGATACGCAGTATTTT. The whole variable domain, filled in from reference TRBV2 and TRBJ2-3, reads EPEVTQTPSHQVTQMGQEVILRCVPISNHLYFYWYRQILGQKVEFLVSFYNNEISEKSEIFDDQFSVERPDGSNFTLKIRSTKLEDSAMYFCASSRRRLAGGTDTQYFGPGTRLTVL.